The 9 T cell receptor beta chains presented below share a single source sample, sequenced in a study of CD8+ T cells in alopecia areata. Following RNA extraction, reverse transcription yielded cDNA that acted as the sequencing template. The protocol was immunoSEQ multiplex PCR, while the TCRdb copy is restricted to in-frame clones and leaves out a portion. Of about 120,000 clones in the sample, 53% were seen once. Indicated treatment: oral pan-JAK inhibitor, 5-10 mg twice daily. This sample comprised CD4+ T cells sorted from blood, obtained at week 4, from a patient treated with tofacitinib. All receptors derive from a human donor with alopecia areata.

The V and J genes are TRBV30 and TRBJ1-1; D not resolved. V lost 0 bases, J lost 2 bases, and 10 bases lay in between. Per germline, CDR1 GTSNPN and CDR2 SVGIG (reference sequence). The CDR3 loop spans 14 amino acids. The CDR3: CAWSVRSFNTEAFF. In DNA, the CDR3 is TGTGCCTGGAGTGTACGCAGTTTTAACACTGAAGCTTTCTTT.

J is TRBJ2-7 and V is TRBV18, with 9 bases fitting TRBD2. J was trimmed by 4 bases and V by 4 bases; bases with no gene match: 5. CDR1 is KGHSH and CDR2 is LQKENI in the germline V gene. The CDR3 has 14 amino acids. The CDR3: CASSRGAGGYEQYF. The DNA of the CDR3 is TGTGCCAGCTCACGGGGAGCGGGAGGTTACGAGCAGTACTTC.

The chain couples TRBV15 to TRBJ2-7; 12 bases are shared with TRBD2. Germline loops: CDR1 LNHNV, CDR2 YYDKDF (reference sequence). CDR3 size: 16 residues. With V trimmed by 0 bases and J by 2 bases, 2 bases remained unmatched. This CDR3 reads CATSRDRTSGAYEQYF. In nucleotides, the CDR3 is TGTGCCACCAGCAGAGATCGGACTAGCGGGGCCTACGAGCAGTACTTC.

This clone has a handful of counts. The V and J genes are TRBV29-1 and TRBJ2-1; maybe TRBD2 (7 bases). Per the germline V gene, CDR1 is SQVTM and CDR2 is ANQGSEA. The CDR3 sequence is 11 residues long. V shed 8 bases and J shed 14 bases, with 19 bases lying between them. The CDR3 nucleotides are TGCAGCCTTCGACGGGGGGCCCAGGAGTTCTTC. It codes for CSLRRGAQEFF.

This clone was counted only a few times. This chain uses TRBV7-3 with TRBJ2-1, with 13 bases fitting TRBD2. Germline CDR1 and CDR2: SGHTA and FQGTGA. V shed 3 bases, J shed 8 bases, and the junction held 4 bases outside the gene matches. This CDR3 is built from 15 residues. The CDR3 sequence is CASSLTSGRIDEQFF. DNA for the CDR3: TGTGCCAGCAGCTTGACTAGCGGGAGGATCGATGAGCAGTTCTTC.

The CDR3 reads CASSEWVSGSGADTQYF. As DNA, the CDR3 is TGTGCCAGCAGTGAATGGGTTAGCGGGAGTGGAGCAGATACGCAGTATTTT. The chain joins TRBV25-1 to TRBJ2-3, with 9 bases fitting TRBD2. V trimming: 1 base; J trimming: 4 bases; junction bases outside the gene matches: 9. The CDR3 is 17 amino acids. The germline V gene has CDR1 MGHDK and CDR2 SYGVNS.

The chain recombines TRBV6-1 with TRBJ2-3, with TRBD2 matching 10 bases. Germline trimming cut 10 bases from V and 1 base from J; bases unmatched to any gene: 8. This CDR3 comprises 15 residues. Germline values: CDR1 MNHNS, CDR2 SASEGT. In nucleotides, the CDR3 is TGTGCCACCAAAAAAGGGACTAGCGGCACAGATACGCAGTATTTT. Its protein is CATKKGTSGTDTQYF.

This chain joins TRBV29-1 and TRBJ2-3, with TRBD2 as a possible D gene (6 bases). CDR3 size: 13 residues. V gave up 4 bases and J gave up 2 bases, with 10 bases separating them. Germline V gene data show CDR1 as SQVTM and CDR2 as ANQGSEA. DNA of the CDR3: TGCAGCGTTGCCACGGGACTCACAGATACGCAGTATTTT. This translates into CSVATGLTDTQYF.

As concerns this clone: Other nucleotide sequences from this sample produce the same CDR3. The J gene is TRBJ1-5, the V gene TRBV30; no reliable D call. Trimming shortened V by 0 bases and J by 3 bases, and 6 bases separated the two germline ends. The CDR3 sequence is 13 residues long. CDR1 is GTSNPN and CDR2 is SVGIG in the germline V gene (reference sequence). CDR3 residues: CAWSVQSNQPQHF. The CDR3 region has the DNA TGTGCCTGGAGTGTACAGTCCAATCAGCCCCAGCATTTT. Using reference TRBV30 and TRBJ1-5 for the parts outside the CDR3, the full variable domain is SQTIHQWPATLVQPVGSPLSLECTVEGTSNPNLYWYRQAAGRGLQLLFYSVGIGQISSEVPQNLSASRPQDRQFILSSKKLLLSDSGFYLCAWSVQSNQPQHFGDGTRLSIL.